Below are 9 T cell receptor beta chains sequenced from a single sample in a study of blood T cells in healthy people across ages (dated by TCRdb to between 2015 and 2017). Library preparation used 5' RACE. Data came from an Illumina HiSeq 2500. A second PCR of about 7 to 12 cycles was run with a J-beta primer mix and a sample-barcoded 5' primer. TCRdb reanalyzed the raw reads on its own, using fastp at Q25 for trimming and MiXCR for clone calling, and kept in-frame beta chains. Under each unique CDR3 protein, matching rows form one entry showing the most common genes and DNA. The sample data list approximately 780,000 distinct CDR3 sequences, and roughly 25% of these were observed just once. The ten largest make up 3% of the sample. This same sample was also taken into another study, of T cells of mothers and their children.

Sequenced material: blood. Source of these receptors: a boy aged 5-17 years in good health.

The chain combines TRBV7-9 with TRBJ2-5, with D hard to call. The CDR3 covers 14 residues. Germline CDR1 is SEHNR and CDR2 is FQNEAQ (reference sequence). V lost 3 bases to trimming and J lost 4 bases, with 12 bases between them. The CDR3: CASSFLGVVETQYF. The CDR3 nucleotides are TGTGCCAGCAGCTTTCTTGGAGTGGTAGAGACCCAGTACTTC.

V is TRBV5-5 and J is TRBJ2-5; TRBD1 agrees at 8 bases. The DNA end lines up better with TRBJ2-7; the J call may be wrong. Germline CDR1 is SGHKS and CDR2 is YYEKEE (reference sequence). The CDR3 runs 15 residues. DNA of the CDR3: TGTGCCAGCAGCTTGACAGGGGGGTTTTCCTACGAGCAGTACTTC. Translation gives CASSLTGGFSYEQYF.

This clonotype was observed a handful of times. The chain links TRBV12-3 or TRBV12-4 to TRBJ2-5; maybe TRBD1 (6 bases). There are 17 residues in the CDR3. The ends were cut back, 2 bases at V and 2 bases at J, with 18 bases in the middle. The CDR3 sequence: CASSLWHLRDTQETQYF. CDR3 bases: TGTGCCAGCAGTTTATGGCACTTACGGGACACTCAAGAGACCCAGTACTTC.

This clonotype has a handful of counts. This chain connects TRBV19 to TRBJ2-7; D is undetermined. V dropped 1 base and J dropped 0 bases, with 10 bases sitting between them. This CDR3 comprises 15 residues. In germline, CDR1 is LNHDA, CDR2 SQIVND (reference sequence). The CDR3 loop is CASSIGSLSSYEQYF. CDR3 bases: TGTGCCAGTAGTATAGGCAGCCTGAGCTCCTACGAGCAGTACTTC.

There are a few counts of this clonotype. The rearrangement joins TRBV12-3 or TRBV12-4 to TRBJ2-5, with D possibly being TRBD1 (6 bases). The V gene lost 4 bases and the J gene lost 7 bases, with 16 bases spanning the gap. This CDR3 comprises 14 residues. The CDR3: CASSSQGFLGTQYF. The CDR3 DNA reads as TGTGCCAGCAGTTCTCAGGGGTTTTTGGGGACCCAGTACTTC.

This clonotype was picked up many times. The CDR3 coding sequence is TGCGCCAGCAGCCTGGGGACTAGCGGGGTAACAGATACGCAGTATTTT. As protein: CASSLGTSGVTDTQYF. The chain is built from TRBV5-1 and TRBJ2-3; 13 bases are shared with TRBD2. The CDR3 loop spans 16 amino acids. Germline loops: CDR1 SGHRS, CDR2 YFSETQ. V shed 4 bases and J 3 bases; nucleotides not matched to a gene: 5. Filled out from reference TRBV5-1 and TRBJ2-3, the complete variable domain reads KAGVTQTPRYLIKTRGQQVTLSCSPISGHRSVSWYQQTPGQGLQFLFEYFSETQRNKGNFPGRFSGRQFSNSRSEMNVSTLELGDSALYLCASSLGTSGVTDTQYFGPGTRLTVL.

A few counts support this clonotype. The chain combines TRBV2 with TRBJ2-2, with TRBD1 matching 11 bases. Germline trimming cut 8 bases from V and 3 bases from J; bases unmatched to any gene: 8. The germline V gene encodes CDR1 SNHLY and CDR2 FYNNEI. The CDR3 runs 16 residues. The CDR3 DNA reads as TGTGCCAGCCTCTCGGGACAGGGGGTTGACACCGGGGAGCTGTTTTTT. It translates to CASLSGQGVDTGELFF.

The CDR3 nucleotides read TGTGCCAGCAGCTCCTTACCCGGACCGGGAGGCTACACCTTC. Its translation: CASSSLPGPGGYTF. The V and J genes are TRBV7-9 and TRBJ1-2; D unclear. Germline CDR1 SEHNR, CDR2 FQNEAQ (reference sequence). This CDR3 is 14 amino acids long. V lost 4 bases to trimming and J lost 8 bases, with 17 bases between them.

Only one count was recorded for this clonotype. The chain has TRBV12-3 or TRBV12-4 and TRBJ1-4; D not certain. The CDR3 totals 13 residues. Trimming took off 7 bases at V and 8 bases at J, with 14 bases between the two ends. CDR3 in DNA: TGTGCCAGCACGGGGAACAGTGGGGAAAAACTGTTTTTT. The encoded protein is CASTGNSGEKLFF.